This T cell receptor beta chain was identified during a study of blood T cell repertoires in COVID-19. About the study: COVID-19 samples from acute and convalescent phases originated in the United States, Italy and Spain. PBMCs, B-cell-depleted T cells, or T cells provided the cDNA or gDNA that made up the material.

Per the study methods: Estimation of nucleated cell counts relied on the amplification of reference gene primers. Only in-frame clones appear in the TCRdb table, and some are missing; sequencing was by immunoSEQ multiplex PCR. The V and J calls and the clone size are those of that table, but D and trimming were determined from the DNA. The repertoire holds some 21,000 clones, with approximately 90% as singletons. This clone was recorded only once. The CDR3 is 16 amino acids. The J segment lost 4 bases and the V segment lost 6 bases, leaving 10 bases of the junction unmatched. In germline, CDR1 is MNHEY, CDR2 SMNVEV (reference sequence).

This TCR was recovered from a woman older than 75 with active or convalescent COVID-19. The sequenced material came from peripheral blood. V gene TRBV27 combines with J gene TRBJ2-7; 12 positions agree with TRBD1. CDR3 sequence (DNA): TGTGCCAGCAGGGTCCGGAAGGGACAGGGGGCTTACGAGCAGTACTTC. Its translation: CASRVRKGQGAYEQYF.